These 25 T cell receptor beta chains were sequenced from one sample in a study of cytomegalovirus exposure and HLA in healthy donors. Primers included in the PCR were 60 Vbeta and 13 Jbeta primers. The protocol was immunoSEQ multiplex PCR, while the TCRdb copy is restricted to in-frame clones and leaves out a portion. The sample has approximately 200,000 clones, 79% seen once. The source material was PBMCs. These receptors were taken from a girl aged 5 to 17 in good health and CMV-seropositive.

This clone is a singleton in its sample. The chain uses TRBV7-2 and TRBJ2-7; maybe TRBD2 (6 bases). Germline V gives CDR1 SGHTA, CDR2 FQGNSA. V lost 3 bases and J 7 bases, leaving 25 bases between the germline ends. This CDR3 is built from 17 residues. DNA for the CDR3: TGTGCCAGCAGCTTTCGTTTAGCGGCGGACACCTACTTTGAGCAGTACTTC. Translated: CASSFRLAADTYFEQYF.

The J gene is TRBJ2-1, the V gene TRBV7-2; D remains unclear. V lost 1 base and J 7 bases, leaving 8 bases between the germline ends. The CDR3 contains 13 residues. Germline CDR1 and CDR2: SGHTA and FQGNSA. CDR3 coding DNA: TGTGCCAGCAGCTTAGGGTCGAGGAATGAGCAGTTCTTC. Residues: CASSLGSRNEQFF.

This clone was seen a handful of times. The chain uses TRBV9 and TRBJ2-7; TRBD1 might be the D (5 bases). Germline V gene data show CDR1 as SGDLS and CDR2 as YYNGEE. CDR3 length equals 15 residues. The V end lost 3 bases, the J end lost 2 bases, and 15 bases lay between the germline ends. DNA of the CDR3: TGTGCCAGCAGCGAGGGGTCAGGGCACCCCTACGAGCAGTACTTC. This translates into CASSEGSGHPYEQYF.

The sample holds a few counts of this clone. This rearrangement joins TRBV5-1 to TRBJ2-1; perhaps TRBD1 as D (6 bases). The germline V gene encodes CDR1 SGHRS and CDR2 YFSETQ. Trimming cost V 6 bases and J 6 bases, with 7 bases left between them. This CDR3 region has 11 residues. Written as DNA, the CDR3 is TGCGCCAGCAAGGGGGTCAATGAGCAGTTCTTC. Its protein is CASKGVNEQFF. Full variable domain (missing parts from reference TRBV5-1 and TRBJ2-1): KAGVTQTPRYLIKTRGQQVTLSCSPISGHRSVSWYQQTPGQGLQFLFEYFSETQRNKGNFPGRFSGRQFSNSRSEMNVSTLELGDSALYLCASKGVNEQFFGPGTRLTVL.

The chain links TRBV11-2 to TRBJ2-1; TRBD2 aligns across 11 bases. This CDR3 region has 19 residues. Germline assignment: CDR1 SGHAT and CDR2 FQNNGV. V shed 5 bases, J shed 1 base, and the junction held 13 bases outside the gene matches. The CDR3 reads CASSEGGLAGGRSYNEQFF. In DNA form, the CDR3 reads TGTGCCAGCAGCGAAGGCGGCCTAGCGGGGGGCCGATCCTACAATGAGCAGTTCTTC.

V usage is TRBV14 and J usage is TRBJ1-2; 8 bases map to TRBD1. The length of the CDR3 is 15 residues. The ends lost 6 bases at V and 2 bases at J; junction bases unmatched: 8. Germline V CDR1 and CDR2: SGHDN, FVKESK. This chain's CDR3 is CASRIVRDRNYGYTF. The CDR3 DNA reads as TGTGCCAGCAGAATCGTCAGGGACAGGAACTATGGCTACACCTTC.

The J gene is TRBJ1-1, the V gene TRBV6-5, with D possibly TRBD1 on 5 matching bases. The ends were cut back, 5 bases at V and 3 bases at J, with 13 bases in the middle. Germline V gene data show CDR1 as MNHEY and CDR2 as SVGAGI. The CDR3 totals 14 residues. The CDR3 is CASSRNSGYTEAFF. The CDR3 DNA reads as TGTGCCAGCAGTCGTAACTCAGGGTACACTGAAGCTTTCTTT.

This clone was observed a few times. This chain links TRBV6-5 with TRBJ1-6; 8 nucleotides align to TRBD1. Trimming at V came to 8 bases and at J to 10 bases, leaving 7 bases not matched to a gene. CDR3 length equals 13 residues. Germline V CDR1 and CDR2: MNHEY, SVGAGI. CDR3 sequence: CASGYRGVSPLHF. CDR3 nucleotide sequence: TGTGCCAGCGGATACAGGGGGGTATCACCCCTCCACTTT.

The rearrangement joins TRBV7-2 to TRBJ2-7, with TRBD2 as a possible D gene (6 bases). V lost 5 bases, J lost 2 bases, and 13 bases lay in between. The CDR3 length is 14 residues. Germline values: CDR1 SGHTA, CDR2 FQGNSA. The CDR3 here is CASSTQRGAYEQYF. The DNA for the CDR3 is TGTGCCAGCAGCACGCAGCGCGGGGCCTACGAGCAGTACTTC.

A single count supports this clone. CDR3 in amino acids: CASGRDTYEQYF. In DNA form, the CDR3 reads TGTGCCAGCGGGCGGGATACCTACGAGCAGTACTTC. The chain uses TRBV6-5 and TRBJ2-7, with a weak D call TRBD2 (6 bases). CDR3 length: 12 amino acids. Per the germline V gene, CDR1 is MNHEY and CDR2 is SVGAGI. Trimming pared 8 bases from V and 2 bases from J, leaving 10 bases between.

This chain connects TRBV15 to TRBJ1-1, with 9 positions matching TRBD1. V was pared by 0 bases and J by 1 base, with 9 bases of the junction left unmatched. The CDR3 consists of 18 residues. Germline-derived CDR1 and CDR2 are LNHNV and YYDKDF (reference sequence). CDR3 DNA: TGTGCCACCAGCAGAGATCCGGGACAGGGCTATGGGAACACTGAAGCTTTCTTT. Translated: CATSRDPGQGYGNTEAFF.

The chain joins TRBV15 to TRBJ2-3, with TRBD2 as a possible D gene (6 bases). CDR1 and CDR2 (germline): LNHNV, YYDKDF (reference sequence). V was pared by 1 base and J by 7 bases, with 15 bases between. The CDR3 extends over 15 amino acids. CDR3 in amino acids: CATSRGSGAFNTQYF. The CDR3 DNA reads as TGTGCCACCAGCAGAGGGTCGGGAGCCTTTAATACGCAGTATTTT.

The genes are TRBV6-5 and TRBJ2-1, with D possibly matching TRBD1 (7 bases). Trimming left V 0 bases short and J 9 bases short, with 12 bases between. CDR1 and CDR2 (germline): MNHEY, SVGAGI. The length of the CDR3 is 14 residues. Written as DNA, the CDR3 is TGTGCCAGCAGTTACTCGCCCCAGGGGGGTGAGCAGTTCTTC. Amino acids: CASSYSPQGGEQFF.

DNA of the CDR3: TGTGCCAGCAGCTTAGTAGCGGGGGTGGCAAATACGCAGTATTTT. Protein sequence: CASSLVAGVANTQYF. The rearrangement links TRBV7-6 to TRBJ2-3; TRBD2 aligns across 9 bases. J gave up 7 bases and V 1 base, and 6 bases lay outside the gene matches. The CDR3 is 15 residues long. The germline V gene encodes CDR1 SGHVS and CDR2 FNYEAQ.

This sequence joins TRBV6-5 and TRBJ1-5; D ambiguous. The germline V gene encodes CDR1 MNHEY and CDR2 SVGAGI. The CDR3 is made up of 14 amino acids. V was clipped by 6 bases and J by 2 bases, with 11 bases between them. In DNA, the CDR3 is TGTGCCAGCAGCCCTGGCATCGGCAATCAGCCCCAGCATTTT. Its protein is CASSPGIGNQPQHF.

V gene TRBV14 combines with J gene TRBJ2-5; D ambiguous. V shed 4 bases and J shed 3 bases, with 15 bases lying between them. CDR1 is SGHDN, CDR2 FVKESK, per germline. This CDR3 is 15 amino acids long. CDR3 sequence: CASSRHTVVKETQYF. The CDR3 DNA reads as TGTGCCAGCAGCCGGCATACAGTGGTCAAAGAGACCCAGTACTTC.

V and J are TRBV10-3 and TRBJ1-6, with TRBD1 matching over 11 bases. The CDR3 spans 19 residues. The trim removed 8 bases at V and 1 base at J, leaving 13 bases unmatched. Germline V CDR1 and CDR2: ENHRY, SYGVKD. The CDR3: CAIQADRGPFESYNSPLHF. Written as DNA, the CDR3 is TGTGCCATCCAGGCGGACAGGGGGCCCTTCGAGTCCTATAATTCACCCCTCCACTTT.

This clone was seen a handful of times. V is TRBV27 and J is TRBJ2-7, with 12 bases lining up with TRBD2. V trimming: 3 bases; J trimming: 6 bases; junction bases outside the gene matches: 6. This CDR3 has 15 residues. Germline V gene data show CDR1 as MNHEY and CDR2 as SMNVEV (reference sequence). CDR3 sequence: CASSFTGTSGLEQYF. CDR3 nucleotide sequence: TGTGCCAGCAGTTTCACCGGGACTAGCGGGCTCGAGCAGTACTTC.

The rearrangement links TRBV9 to TRBJ1-1, with D maybe TRBD1 (5 bases). The CDR3 loop spans 16 amino acids. Germline loops: CDR1 SGDLS, CDR2 YYNGEE. Trimming pared 3 bases from V and 0 bases from J, leaving 15 bases between. The CDR3 spells CASSAVGGGMNTEAFF. The CDR3 nucleotides are TGTGCCAGCAGCGCCGTGGGGGGAGGCATGAACACTGAAGCTTTCTTT. Together with reference TRBV9 and TRBJ1-1, the CDR3 gives the full variable domain: DSGVTQTPKHLITATGQRVTLRCSPRSGDLSVYWYQQSLDQGLQFLIQYYNGEERAKGNILERFSAQQFPDLHSELNLSSLELGDSALYFCASSAVGGGMNTEAFFGQGTRLTVV.

This chain links TRBV27 with TRBJ2-7; 8 bases are a match to TRBD1. With V trimmed by 7 bases and J by 6 bases, 11 bases remained unmatched. The CDR3 sequence is 14 residues long. From germline, CDR1 is MNHEY and CDR2 SMNVEV (reference sequence). In DNA, the CDR3 is TGTGCCAGCACCCTCCGGGACAGGCTGGGCGAGCAGTACTTC. It is translated as CASTLRDRLGEQYF.

CDR3 nucleotides: TGTGCCAGCAGCGTAGAAGTAGACACCGGGGAGCTGTTTTTT. It translates to CASSVEVDTGELFF. This chain links TRBV9 with TRBJ2-2, with D uncertain. The ends were cut back, 0 bases at V and 3 bases at J, with 6 bases in the middle. The germline CDR1 and CDR2 sequences are SGDLS and YYNGEE. The CDR3 is 14 residues long.

This chain connects TRBV19 to TRBJ1-6; D ambiguous. Germline V gene sequence: CDR1 LNHDA, CDR2 SQIVND (reference sequence). Between the trimmed V and J ends, which lost 6 bases and 6 bases, there was a span of 12 bases. The CDR3 spans 14 residues. CDR3 in amino acids: CASRTALGNSPLHF. In nucleotides, the CDR3 is TGTGCCAGTAGGACGGCCCTAGGTAATTCACCCCTCCACTTT.

This chain uses TRBV4-2 with TRBJ2-7; TRBD2 aligns across 9 bases. This CDR3 comprises 14 residues. V dropped 2 bases and J dropped 4; count of bases not matched to a gene: 3. CDR1 is LGHNA, CDR2 YNFKEQ, per germline. CDR3 sequence: CASSQRLAGYEQYF. The CDR3 coding sequence is TGTGCCAGCAGCCAACGTCTAGCGGGGTACGAGCAGTACTTC.

This clone was counted only a few times. J is TRBJ2-1 and V is TRBV7-7; 9 bases fit TRBD2. The CDR3 is 15 residues long. Per the germline V gene, CDR1 is SSHAT and CDR2 is FNYEAQ (reference sequence). J was trimmed by 6 bases and V by 2 bases; bases with no gene match: 5. The CDR3 bases are TGTGCCAGCAGCTTAAGACTAGCGGATAGCAATGAGCAGTTCTTC. Its protein product is CASSLRLADSNEQFF.

The V gene is TRBV7-9, the J gene TRBJ2-4; 7 bases match TRBD1. V gave up 2 bases and J gave up 1 base; unmatched junction bases: 2. CDR1 SEHNR and CDR2 FQNEAQ come from the germline V gene (reference sequence). The length of the CDR3 is 15 residues. CDR3 residues: CASSLQTGAKNIQYF. The DNA of the CDR3 is TGTGCCAGCAGCTTACAGACAGGGGCCAAAAACATTCAGTACTTC.